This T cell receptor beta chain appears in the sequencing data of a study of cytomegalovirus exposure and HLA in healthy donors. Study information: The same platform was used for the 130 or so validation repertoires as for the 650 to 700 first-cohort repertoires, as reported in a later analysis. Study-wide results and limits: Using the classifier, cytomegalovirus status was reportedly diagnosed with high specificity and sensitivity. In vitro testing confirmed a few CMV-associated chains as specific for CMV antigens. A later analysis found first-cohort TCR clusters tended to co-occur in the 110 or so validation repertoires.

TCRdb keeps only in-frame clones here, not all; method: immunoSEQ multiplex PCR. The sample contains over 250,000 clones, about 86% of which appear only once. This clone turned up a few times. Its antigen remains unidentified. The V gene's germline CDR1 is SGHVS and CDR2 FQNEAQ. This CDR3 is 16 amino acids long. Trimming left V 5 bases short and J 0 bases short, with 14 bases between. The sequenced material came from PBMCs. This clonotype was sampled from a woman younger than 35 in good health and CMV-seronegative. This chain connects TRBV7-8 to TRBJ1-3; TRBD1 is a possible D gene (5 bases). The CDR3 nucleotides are TGTGCCAGCAGCCAATCGACAGTGACCTCTGGAAACACCATATATTTT. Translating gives CASSQSTVTSGNTIYF.